This is a list of T cell receptor beta chains from one sample in a study of CD8 T cells in Susac syndrome. TCRdb reprocessed the immunoSEQ multiplex PCR reads via MiXCR and lists one record per CDR3 protein. The sample carries 200,000 to 250,000 distinct CDR3 sequences, 95% recorded once. Sequencing was carried out using CD4+ T cells from PBMCs. These receptors originate from a human donor with multiple sclerosis. CDR3s include the opening cysteine and the closing phenylalanine or tryptophan. Fields, in order: V gene, J gene, D gene, clone size, CDR3 DNA, CDR3 protein. D genes are given only for firm matches. Clone size, where shown, is once, few, many, or a class for clones that have expanded.

v_gene: TRBV20-1; j_gene: TRBJ2-3; d_gene: -; abundance: -; CDR3nt: TGCAGTGCTAGCGTAGCGGCCCACACAGATACGCAGTATTTT; CDR3aa: CSASVAAHTDTQYF
v_gene: TRBV30; j_gene: TRBJ2-3; d_gene: -; abundance: -; CDR3nt: TGTGCCTGGAGTGCTGGATCAGATACGCAGTATTTT; CDR3aa: CAWSAGSDTQYF
v_gene: TRBV30; j_gene: TRBJ1-2; d_gene: -; abundance: -; CDR3nt: TGTGCCTCCGAGGCGGGGCTTAACTATGGCTACACCTTC; CDR3aa: CASEAGLNYGYTF
v_gene: TRBV12-3/TRBV12-4; j_gene: TRBJ2-5; d_gene: -; abundance: many; CDR3nt: TGTGCCAGCAGCTTCTCGGAGACCCAGTACTTC; CDR3aa: CASSFSETQYF
v_gene: TRBV6-6; j_gene: TRBJ2-7; d_gene: TRBD1; abundance: -; CDR3nt: TGTGCCAGCAGAGGCCTGACAGGGCGCGGTGGAGAGCAGTACTTC; CDR3aa: CASRGLTGRGGEQYF
v_gene: TRBV29-1; j_gene: TRBJ1-1; d_gene: TRBD1; abundance: -; CDR3nt: TGCAGCTATAAGTTACAGGGGGCAAACACTGAAGCTTTCTTT; CDR3aa: CSYKLQGANTEAFF
v_gene: TRBV7-2; j_gene: TRBJ2-7; d_gene: -; abundance: -; CDR3nt: TGTGCCAGCAGCTTAGTATCCGGGACGGGTGAGCAGTACTTC; CDR3aa: CASSLVSGTGEQYF
v_gene: TRBV18; j_gene: TRBJ1-5; d_gene: TRBD1; abundance: -; CDR3nt: TGTGCCAGCTCACCACAGGACAGGGCCCTCAATCAGCCCCAGCATTTT; CDR3aa: CASSPQDRALNQPQHF
v_gene: TRBV12-5; j_gene: TRBJ2-7; d_gene: -; abundance: -; CDR3nt: TGTGCTAGTGCTCCTCGGACAGGGAGGGACGAGCAGTACTTC; CDR3aa: CASAPRTGRDEQYF
v_gene: TRBV11-3; j_gene: TRBJ2-7; d_gene: TRBD1; abundance: -; CDR3nt: TGTGCCAGCAGCTTAGGTGGGACAGCCGGCTACGAGCAGTACTTC; CDR3aa: CASSLGGTAGYEQYF
v_gene: TRBV6-5; j_gene: TRBJ2-5; d_gene: TRBD1; abundance: -; CDR3nt: TGTGCCAGCAGTTACCGGACAGGGCAGTGGGAGACCCAGTACTTC; CDR3aa: CASSYRTGQWETQYF
v_gene: TRBV25-1; j_gene: TRBJ1-1; d_gene: -; abundance: once; CDR3nt: TGTGCCAGCAGTGGCAGGGGTTGGGTTACTGAAGCTTTCTTT; CDR3aa: CASSGRGWVTEAFF
v_gene: TRBV20-1; j_gene: TRBJ2-5; d_gene: -; abundance: -; CDR3nt: TGCAGTCCACAAAGGGCGGGAAGGCGAGAGACCCAGTACTTC; CDR3aa: CSPQRAGRRETQYF
v_gene: TRBV7-3; j_gene: TRBJ2-1; d_gene: -; abundance: -; CDR3nt: TGTGCCAGCAGTCGGACCGGTTCTAGCTCTTCCTACAATGAGCAGTTCTTC; CDR3aa: CASSRTGSSSSYNEQFF
v_gene: TRBV29-1; j_gene: TRBJ1-2; d_gene: -; abundance: -; CDR3nt: TGCAGCGTTGATCCCGGCTACACCTTC; CDR3aa: CSVDPGYTF
v_gene: TRBV5-1; j_gene: TRBJ1-1; d_gene: -; abundance: once; CDR3nt: TGCGCCAGCAGCTCTATCCGTGACAGGAACACTGAAGCTTTCTTT; CDR3aa: CASSSIRDRNTEAFF
v_gene: TRBV27; j_gene: TRBJ2-1; d_gene: -; abundance: -; CDR3nt: TGTGCCAGCAGTTTTAGGGACGACAATGAGCAGTTCTTC; CDR3aa: CASSFRDDNEQFF
v_gene: TRBV5-4; j_gene: TRBJ2-1; d_gene: -; abundance: -; CDR3nt: TGTGCCAGCAGCTCAGAGTTCGGCGAGCAGTTCTTC; CDR3aa: CASSSEFGEQFF
v_gene: TRBV2; j_gene: TRBJ2-7; d_gene: TRBD1; abundance: -; CDR3nt: TGTGCCAGCCTTAACCCCGGGACAGGTACGCAACAGTACTTC; CDR3aa: CASLNPGTGTQQYF
v_gene: TRBV3-1; j_gene: TRBJ2-5; d_gene: -; abundance: -; CDR3nt: TGTGCCAGCGGCGGACATGGGCAAGAGACCCAGTACTTC; CDR3aa: CASGGHGQETQYF
v_gene: TRBV6-5; j_gene: TRBJ2-7; d_gene: -; abundance: -; CDR3nt: TGTGCCAGCAGTTCCGGACAGCGGTACGAGCAGTACTTC; CDR3aa: CASSSGQRYEQYF
v_gene: TRBV4-2; j_gene: TRBJ2-7; d_gene: TRBD2; abundance: -; CDR3nt: TGTGCCAGCAGCCAACGAGCGGGAGGGCCATACGAGCAGTACTTC; CDR3aa: CASSQRAGGPYEQYF
v_gene: TRBV7-9; j_gene: TRBJ1-2; d_gene: -; abundance: -; CDR3nt: TGTGCCAGCAGCCCCTCGTTTGGCTACACCTTC; CDR3aa: CASSPSFGYTF
v_gene: TRBV15; j_gene: TRBJ2-1; d_gene: TRBD2; abundance: -; CDR3nt: TGTGCCACCAGCAGAGGAACACTAGCGGGAGGGCCCTACAATGAGCAGTTCTTC; CDR3aa: CATSRGTLAGGPYNEQFF
v_gene: TRBV4-1; j_gene: TRBJ2-2; d_gene: TRBD2; abundance: -; CDR3nt: TGCGCCAGCAGCCAAGAGACTAGCTTGAACACCGGGGAGCTGTTTTTT; CDR3aa: CASSQETSLNTGELFF
v_gene: TRBV29-1; j_gene: TRBJ2-3; d_gene: TRBD1; abundance: -; CDR3nt: TGCAGCGTTGCCGGGACAGGGGCCTCGACGGATACGCAGTATTTT; CDR3aa: CSVAGTGASTDTQYF
v_gene: TRBV5-6; j_gene: TRBJ2-7; d_gene: -; abundance: -; CDR3nt: TGTGCCAGCAGCTTGTTGGGACCGCACTCCTACGAGCAGTACTTC; CDR3aa: CASSLLGPHSYEQYF
v_gene: TRBV20-1; j_gene: TRBJ1-4; d_gene: -; abundance: -; CDR3nt: TGCAGTGCTAGAGATCAGATGCGGCAGGGAGAAAAACTGTTTTTT; CDR3aa: CSARDQMRQGEKLFF
v_gene: TRBV24-1; j_gene: TRBJ2-2; d_gene: -; abundance: -; CDR3nt: TGTGCCACCAGTGATTTTATTACCGGGGAGCTGTTTTTT; CDR3aa: CATSDFITGELFF
v_gene: TRBV29-1; j_gene: TRBJ1-1; d_gene: -; abundance: -; CDR3nt: TGCAGCGTTTCTACGCGGGTTGCGAACACTGAAGCTTTCTTT; CDR3aa: CSVSTRVANTEAFF
v_gene: TRBV27; j_gene: TRBJ1-2; d_gene: -; abundance: -; CDR3nt: TGTGCCAGCAGTTTACTCTCAGGGTATAACTATGGCTACACCTTC; CDR3aa: CASSLLSGYNYGYTF
v_gene: TRBV9; j_gene: TRBJ2-1; d_gene: TRBD1; abundance: -; CDR3nt: TGTGCCAGCAACCGGGACAGATCCTACAATGAGCAGTTCTTC; CDR3aa: CASNRDRSYNEQFF
v_gene: TRBV6-5; j_gene: TRBJ1-5; d_gene: -; abundance: -; CDR3nt: TGTGCCAGCAGCCCTCAACCTATCGGTCAGCCCCAGCATTTT; CDR3aa: CASSPQPIGQPQHF
v_gene: TRBV20-1; j_gene: TRBJ2-7; d_gene: TRBD1; abundance: -; CDR3nt: TGCAGTGCTTCGGGACAGGTAAACGAGCAGTACTTC; CDR3aa: CSASGQVNEQYF
v_gene: TRBV4-1; j_gene: TRBJ2-2; d_gene: TRBD1; abundance: -; CDR3nt: TGCGCCAGCAGCCAAGGACAGGGGAACACCGGGGAGCTGTTTTTT; CDR3aa: CASSQGQGNTGELFF
v_gene: TRBV4-1; j_gene: TRBJ1-2; d_gene: -; abundance: -; CDR3nt: TGCGCCAGCAGCCAATCGGGGAATGGCTACACCTTC; CDR3aa: CASSQSGNGYTF
v_gene: TRBV7-9; j_gene: TRBJ1-1; d_gene: -; abundance: -; CDR3nt: TGTGCCAGCAGCCTTGAGGGGTGGGTAGCTTTCTTT; CDR3aa: CASSLEGWVAFF